The clone carrying this TCR beta chain was counted a few times. Its matching antigen is unknown. The CDR3 contains 15 residues. V lost 5 bases and J 1 base, leaving 14 bases between the germline ends. The germline V gene encodes CDR1 MDHEN and CDR2 SYDVKM. This specimen belongs to a study of CD8 T cells in ankylosing spondylitis. With molecular barcodes, quantitative 5'-RACE was used to make the TCR beta libraries. MiXCR, applied by TCRdb to the 5' RACE reads, yields one record per CDR3 protein. The table lists a few hundred thousand distinct CDR3 sequences, approximately 22% of them singletons, with about 12% in the top ten. Study-level points and caveats: Matched ankylosing spondylitis synovial fluid reportedly showed significant enrichment of disease-linked clones. Peripheral blood held disease-linked clones only at relatively low frequency, and these were CD8+. Ankylosing spondylitis blood seemed to carry a telltale TCR beta motif made of under ten highly homologous variants.

The chain employs TRBV28 and TRBJ1-1; TRBD1 might be the D (6 bases). This receptor was identified in a male donor with ankylosing spondylitis or in good health (not recorded which). What was sequenced was blood, either unsorted or a sorted T cell fraction (not recorded which). Written as DNA, the CDR3 is TGTGCCAGCAGTCAACTCCGGGACAAGAACACTGAAGCTTTCTTT. Amino acid sequence: CASSQLRDKNTEAFF. Based on the CDR3 plus reference TRBV28 and TRBJ1-1, the full variable domain is DVKVTQSSRYLVKRTGEKVFLECVQDMDHENMFWYRQDPGLGLRLIYFSYDVKMKEKGDIPEGYSVSREKKERFSLILESASTNQTSMYLCASSQLRDKNTEAFFGQGTRLTVV.